Below, one TCR beta chain is given with its context. This record comes from a study of blood T cell repertoires in COVID-19. Germline V lookup: CDR1 MDHEN, CDR2 SYDVKM. After removal of 6 bases from V and 7 bases from J, the junction contained 21 bases not matched to a gene. The CDR3 consists of 18 residues. The assay was immunoSEQ multiplex PCR, and TCRdb's table has in-frame clones only and misses some. This sample has roughly 100,000 clones; 60% to 80% occur once, and the top ten carry over 7.5%. V usage is TRBV28 and J usage is TRBJ2-7, with TRBD2 identical over 10 bases. This sequence originates from a man between 60 and 75 years old with active or convalescent COVID-19. Source material: peripheral blood. CDR3 region: CASSVFTSGTARLGEQYF. The CDR3 DNA reads TGTGCCAGCAGCGTTTTTACTAGCGGGACTGCGAGGCTGGGGGAGCAGTACTTC.